This is a list of T cell receptor beta chains from one sample in a study of blood T cell repertoires in COVID-19. Sequenced by immunoSEQ multiplex PCR; TCRdb stores in-frame clones only, minus some. Of roughly 50,000 clones listed, 84% are singletons. Sequencing was performed on peripheral blood. The origin of the receptors is a woman aged 80 or over with acute or convalescent COVID-19. The CDR3 runs from the conserved cysteine through the conserved F or W. Only some rows state a clone size, as once, few, many or a class for expanded clones.

clone_size j_call v_call cdr3_aa
- TRBJ2-7 TRBV25-1 CASRARGGQYF
- TRBJ2-5 TRBV28 CASSLVGQGWGETQYF
once TRBJ1-2 TRBV19 CASSIIGGSNYGYTF
- TRBJ2-1 TRBV10-2 CASSGMEDRAYNEQFF
- TRBJ1-1 TRBV18 CASSPLRGDTEAFF
- TRBJ2-7 TRBV10-3 CAISESPGQGYEQYF
once TRBJ2-7 TRBV7-2 CASSPKTSGAYEQYF
once TRBJ2-2 TRBV5-5 CASSSLEGGGAVGELFF
- TRBJ2-5 TRBV28 CASSLNGDGHRRTSKKTQYF
- TRBJ1-5 TRBV30 CAWSLGAEKPQHF
- TRBJ1-2 TRBV12-3/TRBV12-4 CASSLSDGHYTF
- TRBJ2-3 TRBV15 CATSRDRNRAVDTQYF
- TRBJ1-2 TRBV3-1/TRBV3-2 CASSQPSAEASGYTF
once TRBJ2-5 TRBV18 CASSPGHGQGGETQYF
- TRBJ1-5 TRBV6-1 CASSEMRQPQHF
- TRBJ1-6 TRBV4-1 CASSRDREETVYSPLHF
few TRBJ1-2 TRBV27 CASSGESYGYTF
- TRBJ1-2 TRBV10-3 CAIQTGSYGYTF
- TRBJ1-2 TRBV27 CASSITGGGGYTF
- TRBJ2-1 TRBV9 CASSVATSGGDEQFF
once TRBJ2-7 TRBV18 CASSPQRQGGEQYF